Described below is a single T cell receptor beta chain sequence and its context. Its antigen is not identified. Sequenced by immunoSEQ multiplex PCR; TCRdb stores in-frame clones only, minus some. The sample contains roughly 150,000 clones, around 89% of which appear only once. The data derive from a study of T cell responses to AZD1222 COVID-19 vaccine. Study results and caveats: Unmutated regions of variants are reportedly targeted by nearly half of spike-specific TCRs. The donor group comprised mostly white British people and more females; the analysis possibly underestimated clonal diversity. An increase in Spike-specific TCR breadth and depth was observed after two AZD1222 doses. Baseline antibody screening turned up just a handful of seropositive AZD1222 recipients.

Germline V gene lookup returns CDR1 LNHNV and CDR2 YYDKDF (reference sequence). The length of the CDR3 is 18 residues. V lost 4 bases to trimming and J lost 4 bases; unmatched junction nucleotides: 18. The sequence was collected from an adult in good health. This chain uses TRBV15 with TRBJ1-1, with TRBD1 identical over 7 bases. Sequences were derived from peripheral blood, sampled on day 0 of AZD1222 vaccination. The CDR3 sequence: CATSKKFRDRILPTEAFF. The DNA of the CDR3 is TGTGCCACCAGCAAGAAGTTCCGGGACAGAATTCTACCCACTGAAGCTTTCTTT.